This T cell receptor (beta chain) appears in the sequencing data of a study of monozygotic twins with inflammatory bowel disease. Every TCR library consumed around 4,000 ng of total RNA. TCRdb reprocessed the 5' RACE reads and stores each CDR3 protein as one record, lacking DNA. The sample totals approximately 400,000 distinct CDR3 sequences. Germline V gene data show CDR1 as DFQATT and CDR2 as SNEGSKA (reference sequence). The CDR3 consists of 14 residues. The sequence derives from a human donor with ulcerative colitis or Crohn's disease, or a healthy co-twin of an affected twin (not recorded which). The genes are TRBV20-1 and TRBJ1-1; TCRdb's D call, TRBD1, is unchecked because there is no DNA. Material: blood. The CDR3 is CSAGRSNMNTEAFF.